The 18 T cell receptor beta chains given below trace back to one sample, sequenced in a study of shared clonotypes between healthy human individuals. Profiling relied on immunoSEQ multiplex PCR, and the TCRdb table lists in-frame clones only, not all of them. The sample holds roughly 1 million clones, roughly 80% seen once. The sample consisted of memory CD4+ T cells sorted from blood. Documented subset: CD45RA-negative fraction. The origin of the receptors is a man younger than 35 in good health.

V is TRBV2 and J is TRBJ2-7; no clear D. This CDR3 is built from 13 residues. CDR1 and CDR2 (germline): SNHLY, FYNNEI. The V end was cut by 7 bases, the J end by 7 bases, with 17 bases between. The CDR3, as DNA: TGTGCCAGCACTATCGCGCAGCTTTATGAGCAGTACTTC. Translating it yields CASTIAQLYEQYF.

This sequence joins TRBV5-1 and TRBJ2-5; 8 positions agree with TRBD1. CDR3 length: 16 residues. The trim removed 5 bases at V and 1 base at J, leaving 10 bases unmatched. Looked up from germline, CDR1 is SGHRS and CDR2 is YFSETQ. In DNA form, the CDR3 reads TGCGCCAGCAGTTCCTCGGGCAGGGGGCCCCAAGAGACCCAGTACTTC. Amino acids: CASSSSGRGPQETQYF.

This chain links TRBV5-1 with TRBJ2-2, with a possible D match to TRBD1 (7 bases). The V gene's germline CDR1 is SGHRS and CDR2 YFSETQ. The CDR3 extends over 16 amino acids. V shed 1 base and J shed 4 bases, with 14 bases lying between them. Here the CDR3 DNA reads TGCGCCAGCAGCTTGTTCCAGGGGGGTGGCACCGGGGAGCTGTTTTTT. Translation gives CASSLFQGGGTGELFF.

This chain links TRBV7-8 with TRBJ1-1; tentatively, D is TRBD1 (6 bases). This CDR3 region has 12 residues. V shed 5 bases and J shed 8 bases, with 12 bases lying between them. CDR1 and CDR2 from the germline V gene are SGHVS and FQNEAQ. CDR3 loop: CASSTEGGEAFF. The CDR3 nucleotides are TGTGCCAGCAGCACGGAGGGGGGGGAAGCTTTCTTT. Supplemented by reference TRBV7-8 and TRBJ1-1, the full variable domain reads GAGVSQSPRYKVAKRGQDVALRCDPISGHVSLFWYQQALGQGPEFLTYFQNEAQLDKSGLPSDRFFAERPEGSVSTLKIQRTQQEDSAVYLCASSTEGGEAFFGQGTRLTVV.

This clone has a handful of counts. CDR3 loop: CASSLGTADEQYF. CDR3 in DNA: TGTGCCAGCTCCCTTGGGACGGCGGACGAGCAGTACTTC. This chain connects TRBV18 to TRBJ2-7; D is perhaps TRBD1 or TRBD2 (5 bases each). CDR3 length: 13 amino acids. The germline V and J ends were trimmed by 6 bases and 5 bases, with 14 bases remaining between them. Germline CDR1 and CDR2: KGHSH and LQKENI.

Comment on this clone: The sample has other DNA sequences that encode this CDR3 too. The V and J genes are TRBV28 and TRBJ1-5; D uncertain. The CDR3 spans 12 residues. The germline V gene encodes CDR1 MDHEN and CDR2 SYDVKM. Trimming took off 1 base at V and 6 bases at J, with 4 bases between the two ends. CDR3 protein: CASSLLAQPQHF. The CDR3 nucleotides read TGTGCCAGCAGTTTATTGGCTCAGCCCCAGCATTTT.

V and J are TRBV18 and TRBJ1-4; TRBD1 is a possible D gene (6 bases). This CDR3 spans 14 amino acids. Germline values: CDR1 KGHSH, CDR2 LQKENI. Trimming pared 4 bases from V and 8 bases from J, leaving 14 bases between. The CDR3 spells CASSRQERREKLFF. DNA for the CDR3: TGTGCCAGCTCACGACAGGAAAGAAGGGAAAAACTGTTTTTT.

The chain couples TRBV6-6 to TRBJ1-5, with TRBD1 matching 8 bases. V lost 4 bases and J lost 0; bases outside the gene matches: 5. Germline V gives CDR1 MNHNY, CDR2 SVGAGI (reference sequence). The CDR3 length is 16 residues. CDR3 protein: CASSFHRGGSNQPQHF. Written as DNA, the CDR3 is TGTGCCAGCAGTTTCCACAGGGGGGGTAGCAATCAGCCCCAGCATTTT.

The chain recombines TRBV6-4 with TRBJ2-1, with 10 bases matching TRBD2. The CDR3 sequence is 16 residues long. V shed 4 bases, J shed 7 bases, and the junction held 10 bases outside the gene matches. The germline V gene encodes CDR1 MRHNA and CDR2 SNTAGT. The CDR3 coding sequence is TGTGCCAGCAGTGCGAGAGCGGGGGGGTCCCCTAATGAGCAGTTCTTC. It encodes CASSARAGGSPNEQFF.

The V call is TRBV5-1, the J call TRBJ1-4, with D perhaps matching TRBD1 (5 bases). With 4 bases removed from V and 7 bases from J, the gap between germline ends came to 20 bases. This CDR3 contains 16 residues. Per germline, CDR1 SGHRS and CDR2 YFSETQ. The CDR3 is CASSPPTGEGGEKLFF. CDR3 nucleotides: TGCGCCAGCAGCCCGCCTACGGGGGAGGGCGGTGAAAAACTGTTTTTT.

The V call is TRBV28, the J call TRBJ1-1; the match to TRBD1 covers 9 bases. CDR1 is MDHEN and CDR2 is SYDVKM in the germline V gene. V was clipped by 7 bases and J by 8 bases; unmatched bases: 8. This CDR3 is built from 13 residues. DNA of the CDR3: TGTGCCAGCAACTCCGGGACAGGGTGGGAAGCTTTCTTT. Protein product: CASNSGTGWEAFF.

This clone is a singleton in its sample. V is TRBV7-9 and J is TRBJ2-2, with TRBD2 as a possible D gene (5 bases). Trimming took 2 bases from V and 5 from J, leaving 12 bases between them. The CDR3 spans 15 residues. CDR1 SEHNR and CDR2 FQNEAQ come from the germline V gene (reference sequence). CDR3 protein: CASSLRLAWTGELFF. DNA for the CDR3: TGTGCCAGCAGCTTACGTCTAGCATGGACCGGGGAGCTGTTTTTT.

The CDR3 reads CASSTRGGGYNEQFF. The CDR3 DNA reads as TGTGCCAGCAGTACCCGCGGGGGGGGGTACAATGAGCAGTTCTTC. The V call is TRBV25-1, the J call TRBJ2-1; 9 bases are shared with TRBD2. The CDR3 is made up of 15 amino acids. In germline, CDR1 is MGHDK, CDR2 SYGVNS. After removal of 5 bases from V and 4 bases from J, the junction contained 6 bases not matched to a gene.

V is TRBV19 and J is TRBJ1-2; 8 bases map to TRBD1. CDR3 size: 15 residues. The germline V gene encodes CDR1 LNHDA and CDR2 SQIVND (reference sequence). With V trimmed by 4 bases and J by 4 bases, 8 bases remained unmatched. CDR3 in amino acids: CASSRAEQGVYGYTF. CDR3 DNA sequence: TGTGCCAGTAGTAGAGCGGAACAGGGGGTCTATGGCTACACCTTC.

This clone has a single count. The V gene is TRBV10-1, the J gene TRBJ1-2; TRBD1 matches at 7 bases. Germline-derived CDR1 and CDR2 are WNHNN and SYGVQD (reference sequence). The CDR3 extends over 14 amino acids. V lost 6 bases, J lost 8 bases, and 12 bases stayed unmatched. The CDR3 loop is CASSSGTDVRGYTF. CDR3 nucleotide sequence: TGCGCCAGCAGCTCCGGGACAGATGTCCGCGGCTACACCTTC.

Here the CDR3 DNA reads TGTGCCAGCACCCGGGGTGGGGGCTCCTACGAGCAGTACTTC. Translating it yields CASTRGGGSYEQYF. The V and J genes are TRBV5-5 and TRBJ2-7; the D gene could be TRBD1 or TRBD2 (5 bases each). Germline-derived CDR1 and CDR2 are SGHKS and YYEKEE (reference sequence). This CDR3 has 14 amino acids. Between the trimmed V and J ends, which lost 6 bases and 0 bases, there was a span of 13 bases.

This chain joins TRBV7-8 and TRBJ1-3; D gene ambiguous. Trimming removed 1 base at V and 7 bases at J, with 11 bases between. This CDR3 has 14 amino acids. Germline lookup yields CDR1 SGHVS and CDR2 FQNEAQ. CDR3 sequence: CASSLVSRGNTIYF. Here the CDR3 DNA reads TGTGCCAGCAGCTTAGTATCCCGAGGGAACACCATATATTTT. The variable domain in full, completed from reference TRBV7-8 and TRBJ1-3, reads GAGVSQSPRYKVAKRGQDVALRCDPISGHVSLFWYQQALGQGPEFLTYFQNEAQLDKSGLPSDRFFAERPEGSVSTLKIQRTQQEDSAVYLCASSLVSRGNTIYFGEGSWLTVV.

This clone was picked up a small number of times. The chain joins TRBV4-1 to TRBJ2-5, with a possible D match to TRBD2 (5 bases). Trimming took 0 bases from V and 5 from J, leaving 16 bases between them. The germline V gene has CDR1 MGHRA and CDR2 YSYEKL. The length of the CDR3 is 16 residues. CDR3 in amino acids: CASSQEVTGRGETQYF. DNA of the CDR3: TGCGCCAGCAGCCAAGAAGTAACGGGAAGAGGGGAGACCCAGTACTTC.